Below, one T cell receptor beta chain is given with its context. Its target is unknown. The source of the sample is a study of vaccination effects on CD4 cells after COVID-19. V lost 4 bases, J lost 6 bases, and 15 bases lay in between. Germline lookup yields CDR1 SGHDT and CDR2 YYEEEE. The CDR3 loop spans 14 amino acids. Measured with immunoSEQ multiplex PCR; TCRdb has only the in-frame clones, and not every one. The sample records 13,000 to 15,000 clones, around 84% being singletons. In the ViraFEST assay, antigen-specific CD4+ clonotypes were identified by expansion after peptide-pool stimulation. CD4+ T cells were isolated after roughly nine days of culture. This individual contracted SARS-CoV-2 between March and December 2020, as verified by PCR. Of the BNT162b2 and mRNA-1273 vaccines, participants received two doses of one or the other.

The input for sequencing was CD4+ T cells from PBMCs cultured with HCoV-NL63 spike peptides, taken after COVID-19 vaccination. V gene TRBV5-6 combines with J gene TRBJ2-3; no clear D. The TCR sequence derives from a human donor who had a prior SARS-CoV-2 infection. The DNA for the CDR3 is TGTGCCAGCAGCCAAATCATAGGTATGGATACGCAGTATTTT. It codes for CASSQIIGMDTQYF.